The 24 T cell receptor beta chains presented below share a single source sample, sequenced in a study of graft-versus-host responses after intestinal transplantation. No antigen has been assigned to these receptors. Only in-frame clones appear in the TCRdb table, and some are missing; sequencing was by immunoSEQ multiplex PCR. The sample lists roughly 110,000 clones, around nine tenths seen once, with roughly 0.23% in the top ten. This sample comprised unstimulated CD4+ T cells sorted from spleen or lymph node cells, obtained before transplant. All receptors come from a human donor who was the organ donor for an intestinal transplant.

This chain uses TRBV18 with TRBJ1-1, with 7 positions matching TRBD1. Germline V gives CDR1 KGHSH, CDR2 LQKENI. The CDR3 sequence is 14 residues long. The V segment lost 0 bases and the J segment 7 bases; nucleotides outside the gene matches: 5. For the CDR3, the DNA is TGTGCCAGCTCACCACCAGGGGGCGCAGGTGAAGCTTTCTTT. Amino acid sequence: CASSPPGGAGEAFF.

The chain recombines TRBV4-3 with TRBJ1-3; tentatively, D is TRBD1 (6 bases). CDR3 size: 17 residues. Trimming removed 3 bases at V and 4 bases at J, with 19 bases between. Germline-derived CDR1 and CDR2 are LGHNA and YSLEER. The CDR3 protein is CASSHLRDRLGGNTIYF. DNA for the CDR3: TGCGCCAGCAGCCACCTGAGAGACAGGTTGGGAGGAAACACCATATATTTT.

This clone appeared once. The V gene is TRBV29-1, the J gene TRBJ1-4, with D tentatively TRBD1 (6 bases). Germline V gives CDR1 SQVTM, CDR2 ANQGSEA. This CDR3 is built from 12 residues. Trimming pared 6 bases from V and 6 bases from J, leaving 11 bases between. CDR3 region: CSVGAPYEKLFF. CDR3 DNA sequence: TGCAGCGTGGGGGCACCCTATGAAAAACTGTTTTTT.

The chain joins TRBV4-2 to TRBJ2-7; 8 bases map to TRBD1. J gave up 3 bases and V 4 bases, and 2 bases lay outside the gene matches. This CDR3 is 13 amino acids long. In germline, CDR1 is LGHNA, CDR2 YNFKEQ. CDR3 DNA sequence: TGTGCCAGCAGCCGGACAGGGAACTACGAGCAGTACTTC. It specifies CASSRTGNYEQYF.

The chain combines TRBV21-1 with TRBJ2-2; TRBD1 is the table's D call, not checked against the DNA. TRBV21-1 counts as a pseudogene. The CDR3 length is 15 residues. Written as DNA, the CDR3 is TGTGCCAGCAGCTCTGGGGGCGCGAACACCGGGGAGCTGTTTTTT. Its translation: CASSSGGANTGELFF.

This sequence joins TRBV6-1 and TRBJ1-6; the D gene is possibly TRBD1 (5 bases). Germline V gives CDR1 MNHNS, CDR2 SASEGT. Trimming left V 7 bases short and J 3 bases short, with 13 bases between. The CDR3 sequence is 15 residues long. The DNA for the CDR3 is TGTGCCAGCATCAGGGACTTTTACTATAATTCACCCCTCCACTTT. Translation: CASIRDFYYNSPLHF.

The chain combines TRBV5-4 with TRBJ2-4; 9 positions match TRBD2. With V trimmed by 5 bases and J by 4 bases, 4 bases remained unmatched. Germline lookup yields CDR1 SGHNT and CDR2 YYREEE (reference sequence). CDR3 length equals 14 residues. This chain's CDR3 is CASSYSGSKNIQYF. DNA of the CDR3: TGTGCCAGCAGTTATAGCGGGAGTAAAAACATTCAGTACTTC. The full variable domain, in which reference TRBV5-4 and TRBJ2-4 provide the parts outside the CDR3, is ETGVTQSPTHLIKTRGQQVTLRCSSQSGHNTVSWYQQALGQGPQFIFQYYREEENGRGNFPPRFSGLQFPNYSSELNVNALELDDSALYLCASSYSGSKNIQYFGAGTRLSVL.

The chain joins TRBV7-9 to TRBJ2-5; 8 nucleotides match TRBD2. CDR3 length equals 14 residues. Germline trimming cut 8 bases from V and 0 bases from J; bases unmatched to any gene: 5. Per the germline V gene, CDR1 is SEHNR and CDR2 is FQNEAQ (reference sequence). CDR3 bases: TGTGCCAGCTCCCCGGGACTAGACCAAGAGACCCAGTACTTC. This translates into CASSPGLDQETQYF.

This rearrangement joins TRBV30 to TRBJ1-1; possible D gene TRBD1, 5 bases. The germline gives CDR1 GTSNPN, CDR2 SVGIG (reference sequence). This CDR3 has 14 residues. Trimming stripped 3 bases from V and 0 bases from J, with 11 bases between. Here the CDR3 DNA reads TGTGCCTGGAGAACGGGACCGATGAACACTGAAGCTTTCTTT. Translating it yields CAWRTGPMNTEAFF.

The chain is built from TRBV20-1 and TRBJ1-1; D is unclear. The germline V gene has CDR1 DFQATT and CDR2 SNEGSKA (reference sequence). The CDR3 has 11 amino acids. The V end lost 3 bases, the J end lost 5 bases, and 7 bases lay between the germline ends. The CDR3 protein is CSASRGTEAFF. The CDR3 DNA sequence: TGCAGTGCTAGTCGGGGTACTGAAGCTTTCTTT.

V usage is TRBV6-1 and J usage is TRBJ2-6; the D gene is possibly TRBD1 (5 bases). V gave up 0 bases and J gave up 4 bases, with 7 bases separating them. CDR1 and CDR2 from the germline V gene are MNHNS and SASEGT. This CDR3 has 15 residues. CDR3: CASSEAGHGANVLTF. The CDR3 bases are TGTGCCAGCAGTGAAGCAGGACACGGGGCCAACGTCCTGACTTTC.

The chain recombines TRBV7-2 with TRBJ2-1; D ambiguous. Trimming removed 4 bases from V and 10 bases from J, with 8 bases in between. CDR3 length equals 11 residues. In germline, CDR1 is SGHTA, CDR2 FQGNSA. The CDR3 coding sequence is TGTGCCAGCAGCTACAAGGAGGAGCAGTTCTTC. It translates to CASSYKEEQFF.

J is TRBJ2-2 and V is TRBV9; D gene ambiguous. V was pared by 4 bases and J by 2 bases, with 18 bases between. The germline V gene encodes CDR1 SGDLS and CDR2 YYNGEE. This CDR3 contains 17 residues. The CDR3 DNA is TGTGCCAGCAGCACTTCCCTGCGGCAGCCTAACACCGGGGAGCTGTTTTTT. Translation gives CASSTSLRQPNTGELFF.

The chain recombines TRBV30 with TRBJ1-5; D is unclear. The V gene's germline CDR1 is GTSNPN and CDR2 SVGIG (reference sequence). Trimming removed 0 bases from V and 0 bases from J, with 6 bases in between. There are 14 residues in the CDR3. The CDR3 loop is CAWSVGLSNQPQHF. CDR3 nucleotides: TGTGCCTGGAGTGTTGGGCTTAGCAATCAGCCCCAGCATTTT.

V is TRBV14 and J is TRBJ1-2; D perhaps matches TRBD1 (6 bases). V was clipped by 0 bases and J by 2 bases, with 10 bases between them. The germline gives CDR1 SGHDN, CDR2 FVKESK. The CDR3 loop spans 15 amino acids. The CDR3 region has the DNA TGTGCCAGCAGCCAAGAAGGAGGGGGGAACTATGGCTACACCTTC. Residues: CASSQEGGGNYGYTF.

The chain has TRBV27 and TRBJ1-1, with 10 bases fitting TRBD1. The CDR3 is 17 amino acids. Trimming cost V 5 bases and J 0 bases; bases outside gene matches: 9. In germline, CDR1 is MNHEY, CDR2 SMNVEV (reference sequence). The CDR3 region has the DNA TGTGCCAGCAGTCTAGGTGGGACAGGGGAGGTGAACACTGAAGCTTTCTTT. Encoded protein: CASSLGGTGEVNTEAFF.

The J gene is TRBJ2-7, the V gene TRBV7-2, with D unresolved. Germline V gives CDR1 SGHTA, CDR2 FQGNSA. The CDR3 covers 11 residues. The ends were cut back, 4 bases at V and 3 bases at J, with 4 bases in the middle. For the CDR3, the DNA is TGTGCCAGCAGCTCCTTCTACGAGCAGTACTTC. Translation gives CASSSFYEQYF.

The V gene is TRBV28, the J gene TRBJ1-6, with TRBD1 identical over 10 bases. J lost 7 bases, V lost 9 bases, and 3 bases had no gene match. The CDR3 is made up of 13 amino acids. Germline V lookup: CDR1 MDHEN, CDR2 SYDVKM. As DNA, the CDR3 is TGTGCCAGTCGGACAGGGGGAAATTCACCCCTCCACTTT. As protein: CASRTGGNSPLHF.

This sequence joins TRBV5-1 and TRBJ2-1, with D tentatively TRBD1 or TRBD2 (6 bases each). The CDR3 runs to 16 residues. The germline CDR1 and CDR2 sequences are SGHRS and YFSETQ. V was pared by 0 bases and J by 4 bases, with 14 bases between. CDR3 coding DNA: TGCGCCAGCAGCTTGGACTTAGGGGGGATATACAATGAGCAGTTCTTC. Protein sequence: CASSLDLGGIYNEQFF.

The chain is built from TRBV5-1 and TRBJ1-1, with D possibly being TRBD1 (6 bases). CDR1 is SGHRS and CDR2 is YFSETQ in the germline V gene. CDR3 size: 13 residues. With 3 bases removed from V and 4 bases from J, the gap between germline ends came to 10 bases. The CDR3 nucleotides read TGCGCCAGCAGCTCTTCAGGGGCCACTGAAGCTTTCTTT. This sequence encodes CASSSSGATEAFF.

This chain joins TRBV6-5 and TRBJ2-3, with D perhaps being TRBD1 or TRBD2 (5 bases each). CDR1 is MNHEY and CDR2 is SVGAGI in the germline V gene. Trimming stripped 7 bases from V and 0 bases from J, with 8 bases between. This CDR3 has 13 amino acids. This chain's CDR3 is CASTRDSTDTQYF. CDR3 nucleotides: TGTGCCAGCACGAGGGACAGCACAGATACGCAGTATTTT.

DNA for the CDR3: TGTGCCAGTAGTATAGGGACGTCTCGCCTTATCTACGAGCAGTACTTC. Residues: CASSIGTSRLIYEQYF. V gene TRBV19 combines with J gene TRBJ2-7; no definite D call. Germline CDR1 reads LNHDA; CDR2 reads SQIVND (reference sequence). V was trimmed by 1 base and J by 3 bases, leaving 16 bases between them. This CDR3 contains 16 residues.

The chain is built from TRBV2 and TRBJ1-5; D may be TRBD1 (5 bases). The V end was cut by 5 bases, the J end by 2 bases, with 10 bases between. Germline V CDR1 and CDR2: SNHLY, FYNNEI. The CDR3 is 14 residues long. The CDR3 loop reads CASSIKGGNQPQHF. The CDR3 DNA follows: TGTGCCAGCAGTATAAAAGGGGGCAATCAGCCCCAGCATTTT.

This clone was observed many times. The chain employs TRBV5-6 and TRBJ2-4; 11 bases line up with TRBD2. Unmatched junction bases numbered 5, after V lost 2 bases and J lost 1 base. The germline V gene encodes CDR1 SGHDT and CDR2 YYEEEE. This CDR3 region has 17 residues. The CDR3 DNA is TGTGCCAGCAGCTTCACTAGCGGGAGTGGGGCCAAAAACATTCAGTACTTC. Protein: CASSFTSGSGAKNIQYF. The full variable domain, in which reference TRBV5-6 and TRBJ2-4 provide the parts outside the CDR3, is DAGVTQSPTHLIKTRGQQVTLRCSPKSGHDTVSWYQQALGQGPQFIFQYYEEEERQRGNFPDRFSGHQFPNYSSELNVNALLLGDSALYLCASSFTSGSGAKNIQYFGAGTRLSVL.